This TCR beta chain stems from a study of cytomegalovirus exposure and HLA in healthy donors. Assay used: immunoSEQ multiplex PCR; TCRdb lists only in-frame clones, some missing. The table shows over 110,000 clones, with approximately 86% occurring only once. CDR1 is SGHRS, CDR2 YFSETQ, per germline. The CDR3 is 16 amino acids. The V segment lost 4 bases and the J segment 2 bases; nucleotides outside the gene matches: 6. The sequencing input was PBMCs. This sequence was found in a young man in good health and CMV-seropositive. This sequence joins TRBV5-1 and TRBJ2-3; TRBD2 aligns across 11 bases. The CDR3 bases are TGCGCCAGCAGCAGGCCGGGACTAGCGGACACAGATACGCAGTATTTT. Translated: CASSRPGLADTDTQYF.